A selection of T cell receptor beta chains follows, all from one sample in a study of shared clonotypes between healthy human individuals. Sequenced by immunoSEQ multiplex PCR; TCRdb stores in-frame clones only, minus some. The data contain hundreds of thousands of clones, more than 70% of them singletons. Sequenced input: memory CD4+ T cells sorted from blood. The receptor set was obtained from a woman aged 30 to 39 in good health. CDR3s include the opening cysteine and the closing phenylalanine or tryptophan. The D gene is left open where the match is weak. For some rows the clone size is stated as once, few or many, or as a class when expanded; others skip it.

size: NA; D: NA; length: 13; J: TRBJ2-7; V: TRBV27; DNA: TGTGCCAGCAGAGGGACGGCAGCCTACGAGCAGTACTTC; CDR3: CASRGTAAYEQYF
size: NA; D: TRBD1; length: 14; J: TRBJ1-5; V: TRBV2; DNA: TGTGCCAGTGGGGGACAGGGGCGGAATCAGCCCCATCATTTT; CDR3: CASGGQGRNQPHHF
size: NA; D: TRBD2; length: 18; J: TRBJ2-7; V: TRBV7-9; DNA: TGTGCCAGCAGCTTACCGGGACATTCCAGCGGGAGGGAAGGCGAGCAGTACTTC; CDR3: CASSLPGHSSGREGEQYF
size: NA; D: TRBD2; length: 16; J: TRBJ2-2; V: TRBV7-9; DNA: TGTGCCAGCAGCCCCCGGGGACTAGCGGGAATCGGGGAGCTGTTTTTT; CDR3: CASSPRGLAGIGELFF
size: NA; D: TRBD2; length: 16; J: TRBJ2-1; V: TRBV30; DNA: TGTGCCTGGGGGATCGGGACTAGCGGGAGGGCCAATGAGCAGTTCTTC; CDR3: CAWGIGTSGRANEQFF
size: NA; D: NA; length: 13; J: TRBJ2-3; V: TRBV29-1; DNA: TGCAGCATTTGGGACCTTCTGGTAGATACGCAGTATTTT; CDR3: CSIWDLLVDTQYF
size: NA; D: NA; length: 15; J: TRBJ2-3; V: TRBV11-2; DNA: TGTGCCAGCACTCATCGTCCTACTAGCACAGATACGCAGTATTTT; CDR3: CASTHRPTSTDTQYF
size: NA; D: NA; length: 12; J: TRBJ2-7; V: TRBV6-5; DNA: TGTGCCAGCAGTTTCAACGGCTACGAGCAGTACTTC; CDR3: CASSFNGYEQYF
size: NA; D: NA; length: 13; J: TRBJ1-1; V: TRBV18; DNA: TGTGCCAGCTCAGTACAGGGGAACACTGAAGCTTTCTTT; CDR3: CASSVQGNTEAFF
size: few; D: TRBD2; length: 16; J: TRBJ2-3; V: TRBV11-2; DNA: TGTGCCAGCAGCCTGGCGCTAGCGGGAGCTTCAGATACGCAGTATTTT; CDR3: CASSLALAGASDTQYF
size: NA; D: TRBD1; length: 14; J: TRBJ1-2; V: TRBV4-1; DNA: TGCGCCAGCAGCCCCTACAGGGGAGACGATGGCTACACCTTC; CDR3: CASSPYRGDDGYTF
size: many; D: NA; length: 15; J: TRBJ2-1; V: TRBV2; DNA: TGTGCCAGCAAGACGGCAAGTGGGAGGTACAATGAGCAGTTCTTC; CDR3: CASKTASGRYNEQFF
size: once; D: NA; length: 14; J: TRBJ2-4; V: TRBV6-6; DNA: TGTGCCAGCAGTGATCCTCGGGGTTGGGTCATTCAGTACTTC; CDR3: CASSDPRGWVIQYF
size: NA; D: NA; length: 13; J: TRBJ2-2; V: TRBV18; DNA: TGTGCCAGCTCACAGTCAACCACCGGGGAGCTGTTTTTT; CDR3: CASSQSTTGELFF
size: NA; D: NA; length: 14; J: TRBJ2-5; V: TRBV12-5; DNA: TGTGCTAGTGGTTTGGACGGGACTCAAGAGACCCAGTACTTC; CDR3: CASGLDGTQETQYF
size: NA; D: TRBD1; length: 12; J: TRBJ2-7; V: TRBV29-1; DNA: TGCAGCGCCTGGGACAGGAACTACGAGCAGTACTTC; CDR3: CSAWDRNYEQYF
size: NA; D: TRBD2; length: 14; J: TRBJ2-3; V: TRBV5-1; DNA: TGCGCCAGCAGCTTATCTAGCGGGACAGATACGCAGTATTTT; CDR3: CASSLSSGTDTQYF
size: NA; D: NA; length: 14; J: TRBJ1-2; V: TRBV28; DNA: TGTGCCAGCAGTGCTCAGGGAGTTAACTATGGCTACACCTTC; CDR3: CASSAQGVNYGYTF
size: many; D: NA; length: 13; J: TRBJ1-4; V: TRBV2; DNA: TGTGCCAGCAGTGACGGAGGGGGGGAAAAACTGTTTTTT; CDR3: CASSDGGGEKLFF
size: NA; D: NA; length: 16; J: TRBJ2-1; V: TRBV9; DNA: TGTGCCAGCAGCGTAGTTGGACAGGGAGGGCCCAATGAGCAGTTCTTC; CDR3: CASSVVGQGGPNEQFF
size: NA; D: NA; length: 14; J: TRBJ2-2; V: TRBV11-3; DNA: TGTGCCAGCAGCTTAGGGCAGGGGCCCGGGGAGCTGTTTTTT; CDR3: CASSLGQGPGELFF
size: NA; D: TRBD2; length: 14; J: TRBJ2-3; V: TRBV2; DNA: TGTGCCAGCAGTGGTCCGGGGGGGACAGATACGCAGTATTTT; CDR3: CASSGPGGTDTQYF
size: few; D: NA; length: 14; J: TRBJ1-2; V: TRBV11-2; DNA: TGTGCCAGCAGATCGGACAGTTCTAACTATGGCTACACCTTC; CDR3: CASRSDSSNYGYTF
size: NA; D: TRBD1; length: 13; J: TRBJ2-5; V: TRBV29-1; DNA: TGCAGCGTTAAGGGACAGGGCCTAGAGACCCAGTACTTC; CDR3: CSVKGQGLETQYF
size: NA; D: NA; length: 16; J: TRBJ1-1; V: TRBV27; DNA: TGTGCCAGCAACAAATTTAGGGGGGGACTAAACACTGAAGCTTTCTTT; CDR3: CASNKFRGGLNTEAFF
size: few; D: TRBD2; length: 14; J: TRBJ2-3; V: TRBV27; DNA: TGTGCCAGCAGTTTACAGCGGGACACAGATACGCAGTATTTT; CDR3: CASSLQRDTDTQYF
size: many; D: NA; length: 15; J: TRBJ2-1; V: TRBV11-3; DNA: TGTGCCAGCAGCTTAGAGGGGGACAACTACAATGAGCAGTTCTTC; CDR3: CASSLEGDNYNEQFF